A selection of T cell receptor beta chains follows, all from one sample in a study of shared clonotypes between healthy human individuals. Profiling relied on immunoSEQ multiplex PCR, and the TCRdb table lists in-frame clones only, not all of them. The sample contains about 1 million clones, 65% to 80% of which appear only once. The specimen was memory CD4+ T cells sorted from blood. These receptors came from a man in his late teens or twenties in good health. CDR3s include the opening cysteine and the closing phenylalanine or tryptophan. A D gene is named only where the DNA matches it firmly. Clone size, where shown, is once, few, many, or a class for clones that have expanded.

TRBV6-5	NA	TRBJ2-6	NA	TGTGCCAGCAGTTTAAATAGGGCTTCTGGGGCCAACGTCCTGACTTTC	CASSLNRASGANVLTF
TRBV29-1	TRBD1	TRBJ2-7	NA	TGCAGCGTTACGGACAGGGGGCTTTCTGACGAGCAGTACTTC	CSVTDRGLSDEQYF
TRBV10-3	NA	TRBJ2-5	NA	TGTGCCATCAGTGTAGCGTCGAGCGAGACCCAGTACTTC	CAISVASSETQYF
TRBV7-2	NA	TRBJ1-5	NA	TGTGCCAGCAGCCCGGTTCCGGGCCAAGATCAGCCCCAGCATTTT	CASSPVPGQDQPQHF
TRBV4-3	TRBD1	TRBJ2-3	NA	TGCGCCAGCAGCCAAGTCGACAGGGACACAGATACGCAGTATTTT	CASSQVDRDTDTQYF
TRBV30	NA	TRBJ1-2	NA	TGTGCCTGGAGTGTACAGACGGAGGGCTACACCTTC	CAWSVQTEGYTF
TRBV13	TRBD2	TRBJ2-7	once	TGTGCCAGCAGCCCGAGACTAGCGAATTTTTACGAGCAGTACTTC	CASSPRLANFYEQYF
TRBV27	NA	TRBJ2-7	NA	TGTGCCAGCAGAGGGACTCCCGGGTACGAGCAGTACTTC	CASRGTPGYEQYF
TRBV6-1	NA	TRBJ2-2	NA	TGTGCCAGCAGTGAAGGGGGGGTTCTTGGGAGTAGAGTCGGGGAGCTGTTTTTT	CASSEGGVLGSRVGELFF
TRBV2	TRBD2	TRBJ2-3	NA	TGTGCCAGCAGAGCCCGGGGGGGCACAGATACGCAGTATTTT	CASRARGGTDTQYF
TRBV30	TRBD2	TRBJ2-2	NA	TGTGCCTGGAGTGTCAGAGCGGGAGGTGCCGGGGAGCTGTTTTTT	CAWSVRAGGAGELFF
TRBV2	TRBD1	TRBJ2-7	NA	TGTGCCAGCAGTGAGGGGACAGGTATCTACGAGCAGTACTTC	CASSEGTGIYEQYF
TRBV4-3	NA	TRBJ2-1	NA	TGCGCCAGCAGCCAAGGGCAGGGCTACAATGAGCAGTTCTTC	CASSQGQGYNEQFF
TRBV28	NA	TRBJ2-7	NA	TGTGCCAGCAGTTCCGGCTCCTACGAGCAGTACTTC	CASSSGSYEQYF
TRBV7-8	NA	TRBJ2-5	NA	TGTGCCAGCAGCTCCGGGCCCGGCGAGACCCAGTACTTC	CASSSGPGETQYF
TRBV11-3	NA	TRBJ1-2	NA	TGTGCCAGCACCGATCAAATCCCAGGGAGCTATGGCTACACCTTC	CASTDQIPGSYGYTF
TRBV13	TRBD2	TRBJ2-7	NA	TGTGCCAGCAGCGCAGGGACTAGCGGGGGTATTGTGTACGAGCAGTACTTC	CASSAGTSGGIVYEQYF
TRBV30	TRBD2	TRBJ2-3	NA	TGTGCCTGGAGTCCTGGACTAGCGGGGGGGCAGTCAGATACGCAGTATTTT	CAWSPGLAGGQSDTQYF
TRBV7-9	TRBD1	TRBJ1-4	NA	TGTGCCAGCAGCGCCGGACAGGAAGGGAATGAAAAACTGTTTTTT	CASSAGQEGNEKLFF
TRBV7-9	TRBD2	TRBJ2-7	NA	TGTGCCAGCAGCTTTGACGGCGGGAGTTACGAGCAGTACTTC	CASSFDGGSYEQYF
TRBV30	TRBD2	TRBJ2-3	NA	TGTGCCTTCCAATCGGGGGGGCCATCAGATACGCAGTATTTT	CAFQSGGPSDTQYF
TRBV6-1	TRBD1	TRBJ1-1	NA	TGTGCCAGCAGTACAGGGGCGGGTACTGAAGCTTTCTTT	CASSTGAGTEAFF
TRBV5-1	NA	TRBJ2-3	NA	TGCGCCAGCAGCTTGTCGTCCCTTCTTCCGCAGTATTTT	CASSLSSLLPQYF
TRBV4-1	NA	TRBJ2-7	NA	TGCGCCAGCAGCCGAGCTCAGGGGTACGAGCAGTACTTC	CASSRAQGYEQYF